These T cell receptor beta chains were read from a single sample in a study of T cell responses to AZD1222 COVID-19 vaccine. This table comes from immunoSEQ multiplex PCR, and its TCRdb copy is limited to in-frame clones, with some not included. The sample yields 100,000 to 120,000 clones, about nine tenths seen once. The source was peripheral blood, collected 28 days after the second AZD1222 dose. The receptors originated from an adult who received the AZD1222 COVID-19 vaccine. Each CDR3 is given with its conserved first and last residue. A D gene is named only where the DNA matches it firmly. Clone size is stated in some rows and not others, as once, few, many or a class when expanded.

d_call,v_call,j_call,clone_size,cdr3_aa,cdr3_nt
NA,TRBV5-4,TRBJ2-3,NA,CASSYPWEEGDTDTQYF,TGTGCCAGCAGCTACCCATGGGAGGAGGGGGACACAGATACGCAGTATTTT
TRBD1,TRBV29-1,TRBJ1-2,NA,CSVATLGQGHGYTF,TGCAGCGTCGCCACCCTGGGACAGGGGCACGGCTACACCTTC
NA,TRBV14,TRBJ2-5,once,CASSQLASRETQYF,TGTGCCAGCAGCCAATTGGCTAGTAGGGAGACCCAGTACTTC
TRBD1,TRBV5-1,TRBJ1-4,NA,CASSQGAGNEKLFF,TGCGCCAGCAGTCAGGGGGCTGGAAATGAAAAACTGTTTTTT
NA,TRBV5-1,TRBJ1-1,NA,CASSLLTDRNEAFF,TGCGCCAGCAGCTTATTAACAGACAGGAATGAAGCTTTCTTT
NA,TRBV27,TRBJ2-7,NA,CASNHAGTAYEQYF,TGTGCCAGCAACCACGCCGGGACGGCCTACGAGCAGTACTTC
TRBD1,TRBV15,TRBJ2-1,NA,CATSHGLGGEFF,TGTGCCACCAGCCACGGTTTAGGGGGCGAGTTCTTC
TRBD1,TRBV7-9,TRBJ2-7,NA,CASSHRTGHYEQYF,TGTGCCAGCAGCCATAGGACAGGGCACTACGAGCAGTACTTC
NA,TRBV6-2/TRBV6-3,TRBJ2-5,NA,CASSPLGERETQYF,TGTGCCAGCAGTCCCCTGGGGGAGCGAGAGACCCAGTACTTC
NA,TRBV10-1,TRBJ2-1,NA,CASSDPRNEQFF,TGCGCCAGCAGTGATCCCCGTAATGAGCAGTTCTTC
NA,TRBV7-2,TRBJ1-1,NA,CASSLGQANTEAFF,TGTGCCAGCAGCTTAGGACAGGCAAACACTGAAGCTTTCTTT
NA,TRBV12-3/TRBV12-4,TRBJ2-7,NA,CASSRSWSYEQYF,TGTGCCAGCAGCAGGTCATGGTCCTACGAGCAGTACTTC
NA,TRBV6-1,TRBJ2-7,NA,CASSEGSAIYEQYF,TGTGCCAGCAGTGAAGGTAGTGCCATCTACGAGCAGTACTTC
NA,TRBV18,TRBJ2-7,NA,CASSQDNWSEQYF,TGTGCCAGCTCCCAAGATAATTGGAGCGAGCAGTACTTC
NA,TRBV5-1,TRBJ2-2,NA,CASSPPRVGGPTGELFF,TGCGCCAGCAGCCCCCCGAGGGTGGGGGGCCCCACCGGGGAGCTGTTTTTT
NA,TRBV4-2,TRBJ1-2,NA,CASSQSLGAIGYTF,TGTGCCAGCAGCCAGAGCCTCGGGGCGATTGGCTACACCTTC
NA,TRBV7-2,TRBJ1-4,NA,CASSLGRYNEKLFF,TGTGCCAGCAGCTTAGGCAGGTATAATGAAAAACTGTTTTTT
NA,TRBV7-3,TRBJ1-2,NA,CASSLIVGDGYTF,TGTGCCAGCAGCTTAATAGTGGGGGATGGCTACACCTTC
TRBD1,TRBV4-3,TRBJ1-6,NA,CASSQALGQSISPLHF,TGCGCCAGCAGCCAAGCCTTGGGACAGTCAATTTCACCCCTCCACTTT
NA,TRBV30,TRBJ1-6,NA,CAYAKTGQQNSPLHF,TGTGCCTACGCTAAAACCGGGCAGCAGAATTCACCCCTCCACTTT
NA,TRBV29-1,TRBJ2-2,NA,CSVAPTDTGELFF,TGCAGCGTTGCCCCGACAGACACCGGGGAGCTGTTTTTT
NA,TRBV7-9,TRBJ1-5,NA,CASSAEDGLQPQHF,TGTGCCAGCAGCGCGGAGGACGGGCTCCAGCCCCAGCATTTT
NA,TRBV2,TRBJ1-3,NA,CATTQSGNTIYF,TGTGCCACAACCCAGAGCGGAAACACCATATATTTT
NA,TRBV7-8,TRBJ2-5,NA,CASSLEGMETQYF,TGTGCCAGCAGCTTAGAGGGGATGGAGACCCAGTACTTC
NA,TRBV15,TRBJ1-5,NA,CATSRVVTGNQPQHF,TGTGCCACCAGCAGAGTAGTTACGGGCAATCAGCCCCAGCATTTT
NA,TRBV7-2,TRBJ2-7,NA,CASSSGTGYYEQYF,TGTGCCAGCAGCTCCGGGACGGGGTACTACGAGCAGTACTTC
TRBD1,TRBV3-1/TRBV3-2,TRBJ2-7,NA,CASSQPTGPYEQYF,TGTGCCAGCAGCCAACCGACAGGGCCCTACGAGCAGTACTTC
TRBD1,TRBV7-9,TRBJ1-2,few,CASSSWTGGYNYGYTF,TGTGCCAGCAGCTCCTGGACAGGGGGATACAACTATGGCTACACCTTC
NA,TRBV18,TRBJ2-3,NA,CASSRALEADTQYF,TGTGCCAGCTCACGCGCACTAGAAGCAGATACGCAGTATTTT
TRBD2,TRBV4-3,TRBJ2-1,NA,CASAVGGGSPYNEQFF,TGCGCCAGCGCTGTTGGGGGGGGAAGCCCGTACAATGAGCAGTTCTTC
TRBD2,TRBV4-3,TRBJ2-1,NA,CASSRVWLAGGNEQFF,TGCGCCAGCAGCCGAGTATGGCTAGCGGGGGGGAATGAGCAGTTCTTC
NA,TRBV7-2,TRBJ2-2,NA,CASSLVAVTGELFF,TGTGCCAGCAGCTTAGTTGCGGTAACCGGGGAGCTGTTTTTT
NA,TRBV5-1,TRBJ2-2,NA,CASSLATRNTGELFF,TGCGCCAGCAGCTTGGCCACACGAAACACCGGGGAGCTGTTTTTT